This TCR beta chain appears in the sequencing data of a study of T-cell reconstitution after alpha-beta-depleted transplantation in children. The authors prepared the TCRbeta library with unique molecular identifiers. TCRdb called the PCR reads again in MiXCR, with one record for every CDR3 protein. The sample lists about 440,000 distinct CDR3 sequences, around 46% occurring once. General study results and limits: Surviving recipient T cells and thymic progenitors underlay high day-60 TCRbeta diversity in some patients. Reportedly, only several hundred clones from non-depleted graft cells drove alpha-beta T-cell counts at about two months. Most T-cell counts and diversity one year after the transplant came from T cells that were newly produced.

This clonotype was seen at least ten times. Its antigen is unidentified. With V trimmed by 0 bases and J by 4 bases, 7 bases remained unmatched. Germline values: CDR1 SGHRS, CDR2 YFSETQ. The CDR3 is made up of 16 amino acids. The clonotype was recovered from a girl aged 2-10 years with aplastic anemia, due to receive a stem cell transplant. The sample here was PBMCs, taken before TCRalphabeta/CD19-depleted stem cell transplant. The chain has TRBV5-1 and TRBJ2-1; TRBD1 agrees at 7 bases. DNA for the CDR3: TGCGCCAGCAGCTTGGATTCCGGGACAGCGTACAATGAGCAGTTCTTC. Its protein is CASSLDSGTAYNEQFF.